This TCR beta chain was sequenced during a study of CD8 T cells in Susac syndrome. This clonotype appeared a single time. Random hexamers were used to reverse transcribe the RNA input (roughly 0.5 to 1 ug). MiXCR, applied by TCRdb to the immunoSEQ multiplex PCR reads, yields one record per CDR3 protein. The data hold about 300,000 distinct CDR3 sequences, with 85% observed a single time. Per the germline V gene, CDR1 is SGHRS and CDR2 is YFSETQ. The V and J ends lost 4 bases and 8 bases respectively, with 16 bases between them. CDR3 length equals 14 residues. The TCR was taken from a human donor with multiple sclerosis. V and J are TRBV5-1 and TRBJ2-1; a possible D gene is TRBD2 (5 bases). Specimen: CD8+ T cells from PBMCs. The CDR3 spells CASSPRVQRDEQFF. The DNA for the CDR3 is TGCGCCAGCAGCCCACGGGTCCAGAGGGATGAGCAGTTCTTC. Full variable domain (remainder filled in from reference TRBV5-1 and TRBJ2-1): KAGVTQTPRYLIKTRGQQVTLSCSPISGHRSVSWYQQTPGQGLQFLFEYFSETQRNKGNFPGRFSGRQFSNSRSEMNVSTLELGDSALYLCASSPRVQRDEQFFGPGTRLTVL.